These 15 T cell receptor beta chains originate from one sample sequenced in a study. Each CDR3 protein is one row after TCRdb ran MiXCR on the 5' RACE reads. Among about 62,000 distinct CDR3 sequences listed, under 35% were seen once. What was sequenced was tumor-infiltrating naive CD4+ T cells sorted from the breast tumor. Sample subset: naive CD4+ T cells, CD4+CD45RA+CD25-. The receptors were sampled from a female donor with breast cancer.

Only a few counts were recorded for this clonotype. The chain joins TRBV20-1 to TRBJ2-5, with 11 bases matching TRBD2. J gave up 5 bases and V 5 bases, and 7 bases lay outside the gene matches. The CDR3 is 14 residues long. Germline V CDR1 and CDR2: DFQATT, SNEGSKA (reference sequence). Here the CDR3 reads CSALAGGYRETQYF. The DNA of the CDR3 is TGCAGTGCTCTAGCGGGGGGCTACAGGGAGACCCAGTACTTC.

The chain carries TRBV28 and TRBJ2-1; TRBD1 agrees at 7 bases. J lost 3 bases, V lost 6 bases, and 8 bases had no gene match. There are 15 residues in the CDR3. CDR1 and CDR2 from the germline V gene are MDHEN and SYDVKM. The CDR3 bases are TGTGCCAGCAGCGATCCAGGGGGTCTCTACAATGAGCAGTTCTTC. Encoded protein: CASSDPGGLYNEQFF.

The chain carries TRBV28 and TRBJ1-5; 7 nucleotides align to TRBD1. The V gene end was trimmed by 2 bases and the J gene end by 4 bases; junction bases not matched to a gene: 8. This CDR3 contains 16 residues. Germline CDR1 is MDHEN and CDR2 is SYDVKM. The CDR3: CASSLEQGIGNQPQHF. The CDR3 DNA reads as TGTGCCAGCAGTTTAGAACAGGGGATAGGAAATCAGCCCCAGCATTTT.

A single count supports this clonotype. The chain is built from TRBV4-1 and TRBJ2-7; no firm D call. Germline loops: CDR1 MGHRA, CDR2 YSYEKL. The CDR3 totals 15 residues. The V end was cut by 0 bases, the J end by 0 bases, with 9 bases between. CDR3 sequence: CASSQERGISYEQYF. The CDR3 nucleotides are TGCGCCAGCAGCCAAGAGAGAGGAATCTCCTACGAGCAGTACTTC.

The V gene is TRBV5-1, the J gene TRBJ1-2; the match to TRBD1 covers 9 bases. The germline CDR1 and CDR2 sequences are SGHRS and YFSETQ. This CDR3 spans 14 amino acids. The junction had 7 bases not matched to a gene; V was cut back by 4 bases and J by 6 bases. The CDR3 sequence: CASSTRDRANGYTF. CDR3 sequence (DNA): TGCGCCAGCAGCACCCGGGACAGGGCGAATGGCTACACCTTC.

The chain employs TRBV2 and TRBJ2-1; 12 positions match TRBD2. V shed 8 bases, J shed 4 bases, and the junction held 3 bases outside the gene matches. Germline V gene data show CDR1 as SNHLY and CDR2 as FYNNEI. This CDR3 spans 14 amino acids. The CDR3 DNA reads as TGTGCCAGCCTCGGACTAGCGGGATACAATGAGCAGTTCTTC. Translated: CASLGLAGYNEQFF.

On this clonotype itself: At one boundary the junction diverges from the germline segment, which might be a read error. The V and J genes are TRBV20-1 and TRBJ2-3; D perhaps matches TRBD1 (6 bases). Germline V CDR1 and CDR2: DFQATT, SNEGSKA (reference sequence). The CDR3 runs to 14 residues. The CDR3 coding sequence is TGCGGTGCTAGTCGACAGGTTAGCACAGATACGCAGTATTTT. It encodes CGASRQVSTDTQYF.

Only a few counts were recorded for this clonotype. A much larger clone lies one base from this, so it may be a read error. The V and J genes are TRBV4-2 and TRBJ2-3; D is unresolved. The CDR3 length is 14 residues. The V gene's germline CDR1 is LGHNA and CDR2 YNFKEQ. The CDR3 region has the DNA TGTACCAGCAGCCAGGACGTTAGCACAGATACGCAGTATTTT. Translation: CTSSQDVSTDTQYF.

By its share, this clonotype is medium-sized. This chain joins TRBV7-2 and TRBJ1-4; 8 nucleotides match TRBD1. CDR1 SGHTA and CDR2 FQGNSA come from the germline V gene. The CDR3 contains 14 residues. Trimming took 4 bases from V and 10 from J; bases not matched to a gene: 8. CDR3 region: CASSSGQGEGKLFF. The CDR3 nucleotides are TGTGCCAGCAGCTCCGGACAGGGAGAGGGAAAACTGTTTTTT.

The chain couples TRBV29-1 to TRBJ2-7; 11 positions agree with TRBD2. The V gene's germline CDR1 is SQVTM and CDR2 ANQGSEA. The CDR3 covers 12 residues. V was clipped by 7 bases and J by 5 bases; unmatched bases: 4. This chain's CDR3 is CSAGTSGDEQYF. DNA for the CDR3: TGCAGCGCCGGGACTAGCGGTGACGAGCAGTACTTC.

This clonotype appeared a few times. The chain is built from TRBV2 and TRBJ1-6; no definite D call. The CDR3 contains 13 residues. CDR1 is SNHLY, CDR2 FYNNEI, per germline. Trimming cost V 9 bases and J 6 bases, with 12 bases left between them. The CDR3 protein is CASYGPRNSPLHF. The CDR3 bases are TGTGCCAGTTATGGCCCCCGTAATTCACCCCTCCACTTT.

The chain uses TRBV11-2 and TRBJ2-5, with 9 bases lining up with TRBD2. The junction had 12 bases not matched to a gene; V was cut back by 3 bases and J by 4 bases. CDR1 is SGHAT and CDR2 is FQNNGV in the germline V gene. This CDR3 contains 17 residues. CDR3 amino acids: CASSFGLAGRGVETQYF. The DNA for the CDR3 is TGTGCCAGCAGCTTCGGGCTAGCGGGAAGGGGAGTAGAGACCCAGTACTTC.

This clonotype was picked up a small number of times. The rearrangement links TRBV5-1 to TRBJ2-6; D not resolved. The germline V and J ends were trimmed by 4 bases and 3 bases, with 8 bases remaining between them. The CDR3 totals 14 residues. In germline, CDR1 is SGHRS, CDR2 YFSETQ. CDR3 nucleotides: TGCGCCAGCAGCCCTACCCTTGGGGCCAACGTCCTGACTTTC. Its translation: CASSPTLGANVLTF.

This clonotype is labeled medium-sized. The V and J genes are TRBV5-1 and TRBJ2-3, with 12 nucleotides matching TRBD2. Germline values: CDR1 SGHRS, CDR2 YFSETQ. The CDR3 is 16 amino acids. J lost 3 bases, V lost 4 bases, and 6 bases had no gene match. The CDR3 sequence is CASSPTSGGGTDTQYF. The CDR3 DNA follows: TGCGCCAGCAGCCCGACTAGCGGGGGAGGTACAGATACGCAGTATTTT.

The CDR3 DNA reads as TGTGCCAGCAGCTCCTCAGGCGATGAAGCTTTCTTT. Its protein is CASSSSGDEAFF. This chain joins TRBV9 and TRBJ1-1; D is uncertain. This CDR3 has 12 residues. Per the germline V gene, CDR1 is SGDLS and CDR2 is YYNGEE. V gave up 4 bases and J gave up 7 bases, with 11 bases separating them.